These T cell receptor beta chains were read from a single sample in a study of T-cell memory formation after mild COVID-19. TCRdb reprocessed the 5' RACE reads via MiXCR and lists one record per CDR3 protein. The sample carries about 560,000 distinct CDR3 sequences, roughly a fifth recorded once. The material sequenced was PBMCs or a T cell subset sorted from them (not recorded which). All receptors derive from an adult woman who had mild COVID-19 (a few samples of this study predate the infection). Cell type and time point are not known. Each CDR3 is given with its conserved first and last residue. D genes are given only for firm matches. The size of a clone is reported for some rows only, either as once, few or many, or as a class for expanded clones.

>TRBJ2-7|many|NA|TRBV7-9
CARASGYSGEQYF
TGTGCCAGAGCTTCAGGGTATTCGGGCGAGCAGTACTTC
>TRBJ2-7|few|TRBD1|TRBV18
CASSPGTGVSYEQYF
TGCGCCAGCAGCCCCGGGACAGGGGTCTCCTACGAGCAGTACTTC
>TRBJ2-7|few|NA|TRBV5-4
CASSYRDKSYEQYF
TGTGCCAGCAGCTACCGGGACAAGTCCTACGAGCAGTACTTC
>TRBJ1-3|NA|NA|TRBV5-1
CASSLSGLNSGNTIYF
TGCGCCAGCAGCTTGTCAGGGCTGAACTCTGGAAACACCATATATTTT
>TRBJ1-6|NA|TRBD1|TRBV2
CASAGTGGYSPLHF
TGTGCCAGTGCCGGGACAGGAGGTTACTCACCCCTCCACTTT
>TRBJ2-3|NA|TRBD2|TRBV7-3
CASSPGGYADTQYF
TGTGCCAGCAGCCCGGGGGGGTATGCAGATACGCAGTATTTT
>TRBJ2-1|NA|NA|TRBV3-1
CASSQAGTSYNEQFF
TGTGCCAGCAGCCAAGCTGGGACCTCCTACAATGAGCAGTTCTTC
>TRBJ2-1|NA|NA|TRBV10-3
CAISVEGWNEQFF
TGTGCCATCAGTGTGGAGGGGTGGAATGAGCAGTTCTTC
>TRBJ2-6|NA|NA|TRBV7-9
CASSSTEPLSGANVLTF
TGTGCCAGCAGCTCGACAGAGCCTCTCTCTGGGGCCAACGTCCTGACTTTC
>TRBJ2-3|NA|TRBD2|TRBV9
CASGRGASGGAVDTQYF
TGTGCCAGCGGCCGAGGGGCTAGCGGGGGGGCCGTAGATACGCAGTATTTT
>TRBJ2-7|few|TRBD1|TRBV18
CASSGTGLLTYEQYF
TGTGCCAGCTCCGGGACAGGGCTTCTAACCTACGAGCAGTACTTC
>TRBJ2-5|many|NA|TRBV5-1
CASSPSGGQETQYF
TGCGCCAGCAGTCCGAGCGGAGGACAAGAGACCCAGTACTTC
>TRBJ1-6|many|NA|TRBV5-8
CASSDSNISPDSPLHF
TGTGCCAGCAGCGACAGTAATATTTCCCCCGATTCACCCCTCCACTTT
>TRBJ1-1|few|NA|TRBV11-2
CASSFLRVLDTEAFF
TGTGCCAGCAGCTTCCTGAGGGTTCTTGACACTGAAGCTTTCTTT
>TRBJ2-7|NA|TRBD1|TRBV9
CASSAGTGGREQYF
TGTGCCAGCAGCGCCGGGACAGGGGGCCGCGAGCAGTACTTC
>TRBJ2-5|many|TRBD2|TRBV9
CASSVGAGAGETQYF
TGTGCCAGCAGCGTGGGAGCGGGAGCGGGTGAGACCCAGTACTTC
>TRBJ2-3|many|NA|TRBV7-2
CASSLVGSDTQYF
TGTGCCAGCAGCTTAGTAGGGTCAGATACGCAGTATTTT
>TRBJ1-1|NA|NA|TRBV20-1
CSARDVGKGNTEAFF
TGCAGTGCTAGAGATGTAGGGAAAGGGAACACTGAAGCTTTCTTT
>TRBJ2-1|few|NA|TRBV7-2
CASSLGLRANEQFF
TGTGCCAGCAGCCTCGGACTTAGGGCCAATGAGCAGTTCTTC
>TRBJ1-3|NA|NA|TRBV6-5
CASSYSQIGDTIYF
TGTGCCAGCAGTTACTCGCAAATAGGGGACACCATATATTTT
>TRBJ2-7|NA|NA|TRBV25-1
CASSLRDETYEQYF
TGTGCCAGCAGCCTCCGGGACGAGACCTACGAGCAGTACTTC
>TRBJ2-7|few|NA|TRBV7-8
CASSLRWPGESSYEQYF
TGTGCCAGCAGCTTACGGTGGCCGGGAGAGAGCTCCTACGAGCAGTACTTC
>TRBJ2-3|few|NA|TRBV24-1
CATSDPSVRTDTQYF
TGTGCCACCAGTGACCCCTCAGTTCGCACAGATACGCAGTATTTT
>TRBJ2-1|NA|TRBD2|TRBV9
CASSPSGGGGYNEQFF
TGTGCCAGCAGCCCTAGCGGGGGGGGAGGCTACAATGAGCAGTTCTTC
>TRBJ2-7|few|NA|TRBV2
CASRRDSREQYF
TGTGCCAGCAGAAGGGACTCTCGGGAGCAGTACTTC
>TRBJ2-3|few|NA|TRBV7-6
CASSLGTYTSTDTQYF
TGTGCCAGCAGCTTAGGGACGTACACTAGCACAGATACGCAGTATTTT
>TRBJ1-2|NA|NA|TRBV7-3
CASSYTRGNGYAF
TGTGCCAGCAGCTACACCCGGGGGAATGGCTACGCCTTC
>TRBJ2-1|many|TRBD2|TRBV3-1
CASSRPAGLRDEQFF
TGTGCCAGCAGTAGGCCAGCGGGGTTGAGGGATGAGCAGTTCTTC